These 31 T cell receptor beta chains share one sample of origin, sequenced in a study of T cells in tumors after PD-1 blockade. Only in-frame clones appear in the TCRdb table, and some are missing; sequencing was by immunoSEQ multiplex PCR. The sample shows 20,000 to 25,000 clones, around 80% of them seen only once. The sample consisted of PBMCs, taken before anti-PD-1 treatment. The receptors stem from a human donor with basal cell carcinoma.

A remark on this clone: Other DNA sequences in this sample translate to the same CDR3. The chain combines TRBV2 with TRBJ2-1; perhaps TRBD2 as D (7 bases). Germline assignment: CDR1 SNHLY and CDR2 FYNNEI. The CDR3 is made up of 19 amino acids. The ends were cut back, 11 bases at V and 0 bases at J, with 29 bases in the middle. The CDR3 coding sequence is TGTGCCTGCTGTTATGGGGGGGCGCGGGCGGGGAGCTCCTACAATGAGCAGTTCTTC. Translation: CACCYGGARAGSSYNEQFF.

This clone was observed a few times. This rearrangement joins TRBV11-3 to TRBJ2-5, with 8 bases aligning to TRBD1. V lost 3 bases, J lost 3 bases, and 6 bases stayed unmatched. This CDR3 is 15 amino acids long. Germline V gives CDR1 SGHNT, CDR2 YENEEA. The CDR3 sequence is CASSFTPDREETQYF. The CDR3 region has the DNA TGTGCCAGCAGCTTCACCCCGGACAGGGAAGAGACCCAGTACTTC.

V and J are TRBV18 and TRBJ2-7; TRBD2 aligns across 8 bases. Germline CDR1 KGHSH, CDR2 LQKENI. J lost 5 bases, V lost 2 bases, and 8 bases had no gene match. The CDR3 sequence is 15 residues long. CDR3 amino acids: CASSPTALAGNEQYF. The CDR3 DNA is TGTGCCAGCTCACCAACAGCGCTAGCGGGCAACGAGCAGTACTTC.

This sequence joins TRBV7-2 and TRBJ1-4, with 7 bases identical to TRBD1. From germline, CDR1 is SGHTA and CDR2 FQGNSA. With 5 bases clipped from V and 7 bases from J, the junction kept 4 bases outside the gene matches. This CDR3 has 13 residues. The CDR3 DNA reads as TGTGCCAGCAGCATCCGACAGGGTGAAAAACTGTTTTTT. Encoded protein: CASSIRQGEKLFF.

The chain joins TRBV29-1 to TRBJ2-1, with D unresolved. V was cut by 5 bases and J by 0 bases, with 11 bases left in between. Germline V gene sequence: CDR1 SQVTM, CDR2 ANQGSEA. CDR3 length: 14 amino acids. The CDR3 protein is CSVRTPVSYNEQFF. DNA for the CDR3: TGCAGCGTTAGGACCCCCGTCTCCTACAATGAGCAGTTCTTC.

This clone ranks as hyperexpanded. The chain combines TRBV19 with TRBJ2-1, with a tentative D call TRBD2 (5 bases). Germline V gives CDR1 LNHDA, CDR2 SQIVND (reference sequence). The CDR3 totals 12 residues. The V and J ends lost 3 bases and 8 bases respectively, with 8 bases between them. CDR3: CASSMGSDEQFF. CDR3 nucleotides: TGTGCCAGTAGTATGGGTAGCGATGAGCAGTTCTTC.

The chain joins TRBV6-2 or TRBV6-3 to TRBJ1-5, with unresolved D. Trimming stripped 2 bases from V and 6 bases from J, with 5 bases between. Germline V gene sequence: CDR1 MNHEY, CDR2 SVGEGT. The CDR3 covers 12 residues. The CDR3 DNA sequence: TGTGCCAGCAGTTACAGTTTTCAGCCCCAGCATTTT. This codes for CASSYSFQPQHF.

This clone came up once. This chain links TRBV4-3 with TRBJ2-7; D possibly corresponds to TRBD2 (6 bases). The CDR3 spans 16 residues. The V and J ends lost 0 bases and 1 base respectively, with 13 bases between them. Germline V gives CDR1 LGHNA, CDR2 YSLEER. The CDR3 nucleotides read TGCGCCAGCAGCCAAGATCAAGGTGGGGGGTCCTACGAGCAGTACTTC. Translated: CASSQDQGGGSYEQYF.

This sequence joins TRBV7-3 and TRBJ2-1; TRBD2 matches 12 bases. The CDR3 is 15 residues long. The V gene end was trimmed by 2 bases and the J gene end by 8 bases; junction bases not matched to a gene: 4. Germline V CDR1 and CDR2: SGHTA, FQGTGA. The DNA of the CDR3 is TGTGCCAGCAGCTTAGGGACTAGCGGGTTCGATGAGCAGTTCTTC. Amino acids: CASSLGTSGFDEQFF.

In nucleotides, the CDR3 is TGTGCCAGCAGTGAAGGGTCGCCAGGGCCCCAGCATTTT. Protein: CASSEGSPGPQHF. The chain uses TRBV2 and TRBJ1-5; D ambiguous. The V gene's germline CDR1 is SNHLY and CDR2 FYNNEI. The CDR3 has 13 amino acids. The ends were cut back, 1 base at V and 9 bases at J, with 10 bases in the middle.

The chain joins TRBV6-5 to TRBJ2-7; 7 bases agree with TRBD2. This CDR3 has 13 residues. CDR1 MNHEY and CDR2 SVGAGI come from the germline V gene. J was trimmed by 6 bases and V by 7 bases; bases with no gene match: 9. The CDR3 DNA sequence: TGTGCCAGCACCCGCGGGTGGGGGGGCGAGCAGTACTTC. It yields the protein CASTRGWGGEQYF.

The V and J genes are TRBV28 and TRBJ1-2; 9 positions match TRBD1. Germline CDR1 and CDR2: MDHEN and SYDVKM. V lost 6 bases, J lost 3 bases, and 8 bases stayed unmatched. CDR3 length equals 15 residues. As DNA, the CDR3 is TGTGCCAGCAGACCACAGGGGGCAGGGGACTATGGCTACACCTTC. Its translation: CASRPQGAGDYGYTF.

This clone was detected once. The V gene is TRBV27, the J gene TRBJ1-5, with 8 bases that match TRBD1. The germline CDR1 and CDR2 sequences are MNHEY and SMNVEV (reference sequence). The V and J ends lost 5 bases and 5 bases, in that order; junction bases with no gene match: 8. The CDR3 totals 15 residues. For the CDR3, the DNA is TGTGCCAGCAGTCCGCTGACAGGGGTCGATCAGCCCCAGCATTTT. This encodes CASSPLTGVDQPQHF.

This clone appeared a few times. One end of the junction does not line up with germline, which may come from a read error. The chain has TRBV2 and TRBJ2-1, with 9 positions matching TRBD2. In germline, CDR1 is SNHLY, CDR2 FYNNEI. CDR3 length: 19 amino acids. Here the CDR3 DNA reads TGTCCCAGCAGTCATGGGGGGGCGCGGGAGGGGAGCTCCTACAATGAGCAGTTCTTC. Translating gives CPSSHGGAREGSSYNEQFF. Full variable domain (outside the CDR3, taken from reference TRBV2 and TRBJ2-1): EPEVTQTPSHQVTQMGQEVILRCVPISNHLYFYWYRQILGQKVEFLVSFYNNEISEKSEIFDDQFSVERPDGSNFTLKIRSTKLEDSAMYFCPSSHGGAREGSSYNEQFFGPGTRLTVL.

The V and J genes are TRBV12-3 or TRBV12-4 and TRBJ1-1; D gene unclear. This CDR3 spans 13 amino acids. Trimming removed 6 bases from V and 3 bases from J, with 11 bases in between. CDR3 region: CASRFRLDTEAFF. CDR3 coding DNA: TGTGCCAGCAGATTCCGCTTAGACACTGAAGCTTTCTTT.

This chain's CDR3 is CASSIEATAYEQYF. The CDR3 bases are TGTGCCAGTAGTATAGAGGCCACAGCCTACGAGCAGTACTTC. The chain links TRBV19 to TRBJ2-7; the D is unclear. The V end was cut by 0 bases, the J end by 2 bases, with 8 bases between. Germline CDR1 reads LNHDA; CDR2 reads SQIVND (reference sequence). The CDR3 contains 14 residues.

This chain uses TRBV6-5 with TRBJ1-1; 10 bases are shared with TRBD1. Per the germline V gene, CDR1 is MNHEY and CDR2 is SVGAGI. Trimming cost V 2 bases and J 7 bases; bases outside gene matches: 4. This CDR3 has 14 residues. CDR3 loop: CASSYGDRGFEAFF. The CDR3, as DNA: TGTGCCAGCAGTTACGGGGACAGGGGATTTGAAGCTTTCTTT.

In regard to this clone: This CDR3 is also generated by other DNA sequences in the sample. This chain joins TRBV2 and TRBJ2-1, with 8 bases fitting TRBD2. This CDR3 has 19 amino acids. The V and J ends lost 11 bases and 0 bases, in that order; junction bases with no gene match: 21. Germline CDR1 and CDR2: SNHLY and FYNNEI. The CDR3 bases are TGTGCCCCCAGTTACGGGGGGGCGGGGGCGGGGAGCTCCTACAATGAGCAGTTCTTC. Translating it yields CAPSYGGAGAGSSYNEQFF.

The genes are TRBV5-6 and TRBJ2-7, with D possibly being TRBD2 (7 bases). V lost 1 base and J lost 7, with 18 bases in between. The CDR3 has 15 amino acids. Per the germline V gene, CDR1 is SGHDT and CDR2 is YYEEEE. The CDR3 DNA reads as TGTGCCAGCAGCTTGAAGGGGGGGGGCCGAAGGGAGCAGTACTTC. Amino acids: CASSLKGGGRREQYF.

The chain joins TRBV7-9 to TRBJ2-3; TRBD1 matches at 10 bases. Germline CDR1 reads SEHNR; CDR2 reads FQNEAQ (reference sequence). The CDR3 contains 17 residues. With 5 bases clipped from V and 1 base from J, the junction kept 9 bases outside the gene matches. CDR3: CASSHPPGTGGTDTQYF. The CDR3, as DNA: TGTGCCAGCAGCCACCCCCCCGGGACAGGGGGCACAGATACGCAGTATTTT.

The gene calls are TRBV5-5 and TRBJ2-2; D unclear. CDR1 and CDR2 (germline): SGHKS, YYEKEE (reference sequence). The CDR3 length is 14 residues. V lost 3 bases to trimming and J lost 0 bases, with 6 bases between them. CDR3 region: CASSSGPNTGELFF. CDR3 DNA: TGTGCCAGCAGCTCCGGACCGAACACCGGGGAGCTGTTTTTT.

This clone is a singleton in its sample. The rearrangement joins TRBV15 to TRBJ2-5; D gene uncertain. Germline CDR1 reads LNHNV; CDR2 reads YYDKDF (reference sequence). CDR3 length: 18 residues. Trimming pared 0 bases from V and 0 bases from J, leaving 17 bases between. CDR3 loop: CATSRDFNSVRYQETQYF. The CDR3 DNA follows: TGTGCCACCAGCAGAGATTTTAATTCTGTGCGTTACCAAGAGACCCAGTACTTC.

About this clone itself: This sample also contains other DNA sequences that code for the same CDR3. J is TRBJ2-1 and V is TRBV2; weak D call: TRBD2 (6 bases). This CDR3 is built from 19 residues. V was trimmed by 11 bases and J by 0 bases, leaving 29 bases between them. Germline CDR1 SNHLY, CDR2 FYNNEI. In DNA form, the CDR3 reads TGTGCCCGCTGTGATGGGTGGGCGCGGGCGGGGAGCTCCTACAATGAGCAGTTCTTC. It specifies CARCDGWARAGSSYNEQFF.

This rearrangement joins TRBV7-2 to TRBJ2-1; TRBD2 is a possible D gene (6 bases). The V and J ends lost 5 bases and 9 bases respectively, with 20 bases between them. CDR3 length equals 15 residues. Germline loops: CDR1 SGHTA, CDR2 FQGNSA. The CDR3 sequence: CASSVRIAGNGEQFF. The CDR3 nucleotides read TGTGCCAGCAGCGTCCGCATCGCGGGAAACGGTGAGCAGTTCTTC.

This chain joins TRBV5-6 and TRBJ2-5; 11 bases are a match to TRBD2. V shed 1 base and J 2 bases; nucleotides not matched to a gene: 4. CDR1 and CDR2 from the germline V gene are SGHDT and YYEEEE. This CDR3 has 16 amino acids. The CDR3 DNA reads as TGTGCCAGCAGCTTGTGGGCTAGCGGGGGGCAAGAGACCCAGTACTTC. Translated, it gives CASSLWASGGQETQYF.

This chain's CDR3 is CASSLGIGVDSDTQYF. CDR3 coding DNA: TGTGCCAGCAGCTTGGGTATTGGGGTTGATTCCGATACGCAGTATTTT. The chain combines TRBV5-4 with TRBJ2-3, with D hard to call. The CDR3 is 16 residues long. The V end was cut by 0 bases, the J end by 6 bases, with 17 bases between. From germline, CDR1 is SGHNT and CDR2 YYREEE (reference sequence).

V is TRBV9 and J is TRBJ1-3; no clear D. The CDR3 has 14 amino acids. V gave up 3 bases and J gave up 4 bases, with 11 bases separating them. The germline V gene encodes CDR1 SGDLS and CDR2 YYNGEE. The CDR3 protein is CASSDTGHGNTIYF. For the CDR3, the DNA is TGTGCCAGCAGCGACACGGGCCACGGAAACACCATATATTTT.

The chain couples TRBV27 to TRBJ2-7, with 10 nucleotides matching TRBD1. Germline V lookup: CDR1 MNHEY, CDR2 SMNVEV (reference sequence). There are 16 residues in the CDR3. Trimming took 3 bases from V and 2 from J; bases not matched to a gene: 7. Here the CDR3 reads CASSFLDRGNPYEQYF. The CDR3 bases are TGTGCCAGCAGTTTCTTGGACAGGGGGAATCCCTACGAGCAGTACTTC.

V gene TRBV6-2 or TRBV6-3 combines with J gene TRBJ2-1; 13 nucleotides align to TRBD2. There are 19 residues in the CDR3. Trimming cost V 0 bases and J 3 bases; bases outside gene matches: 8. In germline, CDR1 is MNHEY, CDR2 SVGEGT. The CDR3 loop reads CASSYSRTSGRDDYNEQFF. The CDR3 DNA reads TGTGCCAGCAGTTACTCGCGGACTAGCGGGAGAGACGACTACAATGAGCAGTTCTTC.

CDR3 in DNA: TGTGCCAGCAGCCAAGGAAACACCATATATTTT. Its protein is CASSQGNTIYF. The genes are TRBV14 and TRBJ1-3; D is unresolved. V was shortened by 1 base and J by 5 bases, with 0 bases between the two germline ends. The CDR3 sequence is 11 residues long. Germline lookup yields CDR1 SGHDN and CDR2 FVKESK.

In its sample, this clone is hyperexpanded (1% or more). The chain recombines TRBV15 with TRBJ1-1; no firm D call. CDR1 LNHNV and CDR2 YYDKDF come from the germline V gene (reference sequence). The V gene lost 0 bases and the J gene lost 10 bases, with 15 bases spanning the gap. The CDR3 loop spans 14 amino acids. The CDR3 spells CATSRDRGGDGAFF. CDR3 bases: TGTGCCACCAGCAGAGATCGAGGAGGAGATGGAGCTTTCTTT.